This T cell receptor beta chain was recovered during a study of T cells in Graves' hyperthyroidism and ophthalmopathy. For the study at large: Pretreatment peripheral blood was obtained at initial diagnosis. Regarding the study as a whole: For ophthalmopathy, model prediction preceded onset by a median approximately 6 months. The majority of expanded thyroid clonotypes above 0.001 also appeared in blood.

Comments on this clonotype: The target antigen is unknown.

CDR3 length: 16 residues. CDR1 is SEHNR, CDR2 FQNEAQ, per germline (reference sequence). V gave up 6 bases and J gave up 5 bases, with 20 bases separating them. Criteria for exclusion of patients were uncontrolled infection, other autoimmune disease, pregnancy or lactation. The source material, RNA transcripts, was used to amplify TCR beta CDR3 regions. Initially, a first-round RT-PCR of the TCR CDR3 employed the HTBI primer set. TCRdb ran MiXCR on the multiplex PCR reads and lists one entry per CDR3 protein. The data show over 700,000 distinct CDR3 sequences, roughly a third seen once. Sequenced material: blood. The sequence was obtained from a woman between 40 and 55 years old with Graves' hyperthyroidism. The chain joins TRBV7-9 to TRBJ1-5; maybe TRBD1 (5 bases). The CDR3 DNA sequence: TGTGCCAGCAGTTTATTATCAGGGCCCGGTCATCAGCCCCAGCATTTT. This sequence encodes CASSLLSGPGHQPQHF.